Below, 29 T cell receptor beta chains from the same sample are listed, as sequenced in a study of blood T cell repertoires in COVID-19 (dated by TCRdb to the early 2020s). The library was generated by the immunoSEQ multiplex PCR assay. The table was pulled from immuneACCESS by TCRdb, which kept in-frame rearrangements only. Such tables lose some clones; where checked, under half of the loss comes from unresolved V genes, and the rest has no known cause. The sample records 70,000 to 80,000 clones, around 86% of which are singletons. The ten most abundant clones make up roughly 12% of the sample. Sequencing used peripheral blood. The receptors stem from a human donor in a cohort sampled during active COVID-19.

The J gene is TRBJ1-2, the V gene TRBV4-3; no clear D. This CDR3 region has 14 residues. The germline V gene has CDR1 LGHNA and CDR2 YSLEER. V dropped 0 bases and J dropped 0 bases, with 5 bases sitting between them. The chain's CDR3 is CASSQDQTNYGYTF. In DNA form, the CDR3 reads TGCGCCAGCAGCCAAGACCAAACTAACTATGGCTACACCTTC.

The chain employs TRBV28 and TRBJ1-4, with TRBD1 matching over 9 bases. The CDR3 consists of 15 residues. Losses at the gene ends were 1 base for V and 7 bases for J; bases not matched to a gene: 4. The germline V gene has CDR1 MDHEN and CDR2 SYDVKM. CDR3 coding DNA: TGTGCCAGCAGTTTATCGGGGACAGGGAGTGAAAAACTGTTTTTT. It encodes CASSLSGTGSEKLFF.

The rearrangement links TRBV5-4 to TRBJ2-1; 14 bases are shared with TRBD2. The CDR3 covers 15 residues. Germline V gene lookup returns CDR1 SGHNT and CDR2 YYREEE (reference sequence). After removal of 4 bases from V and 8 bases from J, the junction contained 5 bases not matched to a gene. The CDR3 protein is CASSRTSGGHDEQFF. In nucleotides, the CDR3 is TGTGCCAGCAGCCGGACTAGCGGGGGGCATGATGAGCAGTTCTTC.

This clone came up once. This sequence joins TRBV18 and TRBJ1-4; weak D call: TRBD1 (5 bases). CDR3 length: 14 amino acids. V lost 3 bases, J lost 8 bases, and 13 bases lay in between. Per germline, CDR1 KGHSH and CDR2 LQKENI. The CDR3 reads CASSPRDHGEKLFF. In DNA, the CDR3 is TGTGCCAGCTCACCGCGGGACCATGGAGAAAAACTGTTTTTT.

This chain links TRBV7-2 with TRBJ2-7; 8 bases map to TRBD1. Trimming at V came to 4 bases and at J to 2 bases, leaving 7 bases not matched to a gene. The germline V gene has CDR1 SGHTA and CDR2 FQGNSA. The CDR3 contains 15 residues. The CDR3 DNA reads TGTGCCAGCAGCTCTATACGGACAGGGACCTACGAGCAGTACTTC. Amino acids: CASSSIRTGTYEQYF.

This chain connects TRBV5-1 to TRBJ1-2; D gene uncertain. The V gene's germline CDR1 is SGHRS and CDR2 YFSETQ. The CDR3 extends over 14 amino acids. Trimming removed 4 bases at V and 0 bases at J, with 10 bases between. In nucleotides, the CDR3 is TGCGCCAGCAGCCCACGAGAAGCTAACTATGGCTACACCTTC. Translated, it gives CASSPREANYGYTF.

This clone was recorded only once. This chain connects TRBV4-3 to TRBJ1-5; D possibly corresponds to TRBD1 (5 bases). Germline values: CDR1 LGHNA, CDR2 YSLEER. The V and J ends lost 0 bases and 0 bases respectively, with 12 bases between them. The CDR3 contains 17 residues. The DNA for the CDR3 is TGCGCCAGCAGCCAAGAGGGCGGGGGAAGTAGCAATCAGCCCCAGCATTTT. This encodes CASSQEGGGSSNQPQHF.

V gene TRBV20-1 combines with J gene TRBJ1-4, with D possibly being TRBD1 (5 bases). Germline V gives CDR1 DFQATT, CDR2 SNEGSKA (reference sequence). The CDR3 has 11 residues. Trimming removed 6 bases at V and 10 bases at J, with 12 bases between. The DNA of the CDR3 is TGCAGTGCCGCTACGGGGGTAAAACTGTTTTTT. This encodes CSAATGVKLFF.

The chain is built from TRBV5-4 and TRBJ2-5, with D perhaps matching TRBD1 (6 bases). Germline CDR1 reads SGHNT; CDR2 reads YYREEE (reference sequence). The CDR3 has 12 residues. Trimming left V 0 bases short and J 9 bases short, with 9 bases between. For the CDR3, the DNA is TGTGCCAGCAGCTTGGACAGGGCGTCCCAGTACTTC. Protein product: CASSLDRASQYF.

The J gene is TRBJ2-2, the V gene TRBV2; 7 bases fit TRBD1. Unmatched junction bases numbered 9, after V lost 7 bases and J lost 4 bases. The germline gives CDR1 SNHLY, CDR2 FYNNEI. The CDR3 spans 15 residues. The CDR3 DNA follows: TGTGCCAGCAATATCGAGGGGGCGGGCACCGGGGAGCTGTTTTTT. The encoded protein is CASNIEGAGTGELFF.

The chain uses TRBV19 and TRBJ2-1; D not certain. The CDR3 is 18 residues long. The germline V and J ends were trimmed by 0 bases and 1 base, with 16 bases remaining between them. Germline loops: CDR1 LNHDA, CDR2 SQIVND (reference sequence). The CDR3 loop reads CASSIDTATPGSYNEQFF. The CDR3, as DNA: TGTGCCAGTAGTATAGATACTGCGACACCTGGGTCCTACAATGAGCAGTTCTTC.

The chain recombines TRBV29-1 with TRBJ1-1, with D possibly matching TRBD1 (5 bases). V was cut by 6 bases and J by 6 bases, with 17 bases left in between. This CDR3 spans 13 amino acids. Per the germline V gene, CDR1 is SQVTM and CDR2 is ANQGSEA. The CDR3 coding sequence is TGCAGCGTGACCGACGGACATCTGGCTGAAGCTTTCTTT. It codes for CSVTDGHLAEAFF.

The chain joins TRBV18 to TRBJ2-7; 11 bases line up with TRBD1. This CDR3 spans 14 amino acids. The ends lost 8 bases at V and 6 bases at J; junction bases unmatched: 9. The germline CDR1 and CDR2 sequences are KGHSH and LQKENI. CDR3 DNA: TGTGCCAGCGCTACCGGGACAGGGGGTGCCGAGCAGTACTTC. As protein: CASATGTGGAEQYF.

The chain couples TRBV3-1 (or the pseudogene TRBV3-2) to TRBJ1-4; possible D gene TRBD1, 6 bases. This CDR3 contains 16 residues. V lost 4 bases to trimming and J lost 0 bases, with 12 bases between them. Germline-derived CDR1 and CDR2 are LGHDT and YNNKEL (reference sequence). Here the CDR3 DNA reads TGTGCCAGCAGCCGAAGGGGGGGTGCAACTAATGAAAAACTGTTTTTT. Translating gives CASSRRGGATNEKLFF.

A note on this clone: Germline and junction disagree at one end, which may indicate a read error. The rearrangement joins TRBV3-1 (or the pseudogene TRBV3-2) to TRBJ2-7, with TRBD2 identical over 10 bases. The germline gives CDR1 LGHDT, CDR2 YNNKEL (reference sequence). The CDR3 extends over 14 amino acids. The CDR3 nucleotides read TGTGCCAGCAGCCAAGGGCTAGCGGGGGTAGGACAGGACTTC. Residues: CASSQGLAGVGQDF.

The chain is built from TRBV21-1 and TRBJ2-3; the table's TRBD1 call for D was not verified on the DNA. TRBV21-1 is listed as a pseudogene. The CDR3 loop spans 15 amino acids. The CDR3 protein is CASPRTGVTSDTQYF. The DNA for the CDR3 is TGTGCCAGCCCTCGAACAGGGGTGACATCAGATACGCAGTATTTT.

The chain joins TRBV29-1 to TRBJ2-7; 7 positions agree with TRBD1. This CDR3 is built from 18 residues. CDR1 SQVTM and CDR2 ANQGSEA come from the germline V gene. J was trimmed by 1 base and V by 7 bases; bases with no gene match: 22. Here the CDR3 DNA reads TGCAGCGCCCTCTCTTCGGGACAGAAGAAGATAACATCCTACGAGCAGTACTTC. Translation gives CSALSSGQKKITSYEQYF.

This clone was seen only a few times. Within the sample, other DNA sequences also encode this same CDR3. The V and J genes are TRBV7-9 and TRBJ2-5; a weak D match, TRBD2 (5 bases). CDR1 SEHNR and CDR2 FQNEAQ come from the germline V gene (reference sequence). The CDR3 is 14 amino acids. Trimming took off 0 bases at V and 2 bases at J, with 7 bases between the two ends. For the CDR3, the DNA is TGTGCCAGCAGCTTAGCGAGGGAACAAGAGACCCAGTACTTC. Protein product: CASSLAREQETQYF.

In this sample, this clone turned up a few times. The sample contains more than one DNA sequence encoding this CDR3. Here the CDR3 reads CASSLGSSYEQYF. CDR3 nucleotides: TGCGCCAGCAGCTTGGGGAGCAGCTACGAGCAGTACTTC. The gene calls are TRBV5-1 and TRBJ2-7; no firm D call. Germline CDR1 and CDR2: SGHRS and YFSETQ. Trimming stripped 0 bases from V and 3 bases from J, with 7 bases between. The CDR3 is made up of 13 amino acids.

This chain links TRBV11-1 with TRBJ2-1, with TRBD1 identical over 7 bases. The ends lost 4 bases at V and 0 bases at J; junction bases unmatched: 6. The CDR3 sequence is 16 residues long. The germline V gene encodes CDR1 SGHAT and CDR2 FQDESV (reference sequence). CDR3 in DNA: TGTGCCAGCAGCTCACGACAGGGAAGCTCCTACAATGAGCAGTTCTTC. It specifies CASSSRQGSSYNEQFF.

The gene calls are TRBV2 and TRBJ1-1; tentatively, D is TRBD1 (6 bases). The CDR3 length is 17 residues. Germline assignment: CDR1 SNHLY and CDR2 FYNNEI. Trimming took 4 bases from V and 4 from J, leaving 22 bases between them. For the CDR3, the DNA is TGTGCCAGCAGTGCCCCTGGCCTACGGGGGGCTAGCACTGAAGCTTTCTTT. Translation: CASSAPGLRGASTEAFF. Drawing the rest from reference TRBV2 and TRBJ1-1, the complete variable domain is EPEVTQTPSHQVTQMGQEVILRCVPISNHLYFYWYRQILGQKVEFLVSFYNNEISEKSEIFDDQFSVERPDGSNFTLKIRSTKLEDSAMYFCASSAPGLRGASTEAFFGQGTRLTVV.

CDR3 loop: CSASRGQAQATQYF. CDR3 bases: TGCAGTGCTAGTCGTGGACAGGCGCAGGCGACCCAGTACTTC. The chain couples TRBV20-1 to TRBJ2-5, with TRBD1 matching over 7 bases. V trimming: 3 bases; J trimming: 7 bases; junction bases outside the gene matches: 11. Germline V gene sequence: CDR1 DFQATT, CDR2 SNEGSKA (reference sequence). There are 14 residues in the CDR3.

This clone was picked up a small number of times. The chain is built from TRBV27 and TRBJ2-3; no clear D. V lost 2 bases and J lost 8, with 5 bases in between. This CDR3 is 11 amino acids long. Germline V lookup: CDR1 MNHEY, CDR2 SMNVEV (reference sequence). The CDR3 is CASSLGITQYF. The CDR3 DNA reads as TGTGCCAGCAGTTTAGGCATTACGCAGTATTTT.

This clone is medium-sized (0.01 to 0.1%) by share. This chain uses TRBV7-9 with TRBJ2-5, with 12 bases fitting TRBD1. The CDR3 runs to 15 residues. Germline V gene lookup returns CDR1 SEHNR and CDR2 FQNEAQ (reference sequence). Trimming cost V 4 bases and J 5 bases; bases outside gene matches: 5. The CDR3 loop reads CASSSGTGGRETQYF. In DNA, the CDR3 is TGTGCCAGCAGCTCGGGGACAGGGGGCAGGGAGACCCAGTACTTC. The full variable domain, in which reference TRBV7-9 and TRBJ2-5 provide the parts outside the CDR3, is DTGVSQNPRHKITKRGQNVTFRCDPISEHNRLYWYRQTLGQGPEFLTYFQNEAQLEKSRLLSDRFSAERPKGSFSTLEIQRTEQGDSAMYLCASSSGTGGRETQYFGPGTRLLVL.

The V and J genes are TRBV6-5 and TRBJ1-2; the D gene is possibly TRBD1 (6 bases). Germline CDR1 and CDR2: MNHEY and SVGAGI. The CDR3 sequence is 14 residues long. V lost 2 bases to trimming and J lost 5 bases, with 12 bases between them. CDR3 residues: CASSYQGPGYGYTF. DNA for the CDR3: TGTGCCAGCAGTTACCAGGGGCCGGGGTATGGCTACACCTTC.

In its sample, this clone ranks as medium-sized. The genes are TRBV5-4 and TRBJ2-7; a weak D match, TRBD2 (6 bases). Germline V lookup: CDR1 SGHNT, CDR2 YYREEE (reference sequence). CDR3 length equals 13 residues. V was pared by 2 bases and J by 1 base, with 7 bases between. CDR3 loop: CASSFGTSYEQYF. CDR3 sequence (DNA): TGTGCCAGCAGCTTCGGGACTTCCTACGAGCAGTACTTC.

This chain links TRBV29-1 with TRBJ1-4; D is unresolved. The germline V and J ends were trimmed by 2 bases and 5 bases, with 12 bases remaining between them. The V gene's germline CDR1 is SQVTM and CDR2 ANQGSEA. This CDR3 has 14 residues. The CDR3, as DNA: TGCAGCGTTGAAAGTCCAGATATGAATGAAAAACTGTTTTTT. Its translation: CSVESPDMNEKLFF. Supplemented by reference TRBV29-1 and TRBJ1-4, the full variable domain reads SAVISQKPSRDICQRGTSLTIQCQVDSQVTMMFWYRQQPGQSLTLIATANQGSEATYESGFVIDKFPISRPNLTFSTLTVSNMSPEDSSIYLCSVESPDMNEKLFFGSGTQLSVL.

The J gene is TRBJ1-2, the V gene TRBV7-6; D is uncertain. Trimming took off 5 bases at V and 2 bases at J, with 15 bases between the two ends. Germline V gives CDR1 SGHVS, CDR2 FNYEAQ. This CDR3 is 15 amino acids long. Here the CDR3 reads CASSPFSGSNYGYTF. CDR3 bases: TGTGCCAGCAGCCCATTCTCGGGTTCGAACTATGGCTACACCTTC.

This clone was seen more than once but under ten times. This chain uses TRBV7-6 with TRBJ2-7; a possible D gene is TRBD1 (6 bases). Trimming shortened V by 1 base and J by 0 bases, and 10 bases separated the two germline ends. This CDR3 is built from 15 residues. Germline assignment: CDR1 SGHVS and CDR2 FNYEAQ. The CDR3: CASSLGRGVSYEQYF. In DNA form, the CDR3 reads TGTGCCAGCAGCTTAGGCAGGGGAGTCTCCTACGAGCAGTACTTC.